This TCR beta chain emerged from a study of monozygotic twins with inflammatory bowel disease. The study's findings and limits: Evidence failed to back one strong IBD-linked signal or clonotype.

A remark on this clonotype: Its antigen remains unknown.

Germline CDR1 and CDR2: MNHEY and SVGAGI. The CDR3 totals 15 residues. The UMIs contained a 6-nucleotide sample barcode. They were added by template switching during cDNA synthesis. TCRdb processed the 5' RACE reads again and assigns one entry to each CDR3 protein, with no DNA. Recorded for this sample: 300,000 to 450,000 distinct CDR3 sequences. Unfractionated whole blood yielded total RNA, and T cells were not sorted. Sequenced material: blood. This sequence joins TRBV6-5 and TRBJ2-5; the TCRdb D gene call, TRBD1, has no DNA to confirm it. The clonotype comes from a human donor with ulcerative colitis or Crohn's disease, or a healthy co-twin of an affected twin (not recorded which). The CDR3 here is CASSYGQGAQETQYF.